The clone carrying this TCR beta chain was seen once. The antigen is undetermined. There are 15 residues in the CDR3. The germline CDR1 and CDR2 sequences are SGHRS and YFSETQ. The junction had 4 bases not matched to a gene; V was cut back by 0 bases and J by 6 bases. This sample is part of a study of beta chain features in type 1 diabetes. Findings and caveats of the study: Shortening that was moderate but significant affected the TCRB CDR3s of Type 1 diabetes patients in all four CD4+ subsets.

All of the isolated RNA was reverse transcribed, so expressed TCRB transcripts were sequenced. Measured with immunoSEQ multiplex PCR; TCRdb has only the in-frame clones, and not every one. This sample yields hundreds of thousands of clones, of which roughly 13% are seen a single time; about 0.02% belongs to the top ten. V is TRBV5-1 and J is TRBJ2-2, with 8 nucleotides matching TRBD1. This receptor was obtained from a man between 18 and 35 years old with type 1 diabetes. The source material was naive CD4+ T cells from blood. CDR3: CASSLADRAAGELFF. CDR3 bases: TGCGCCAGCAGCTTGGCGGACAGGGCGGCCGGGGAGCTGTTTTTT.